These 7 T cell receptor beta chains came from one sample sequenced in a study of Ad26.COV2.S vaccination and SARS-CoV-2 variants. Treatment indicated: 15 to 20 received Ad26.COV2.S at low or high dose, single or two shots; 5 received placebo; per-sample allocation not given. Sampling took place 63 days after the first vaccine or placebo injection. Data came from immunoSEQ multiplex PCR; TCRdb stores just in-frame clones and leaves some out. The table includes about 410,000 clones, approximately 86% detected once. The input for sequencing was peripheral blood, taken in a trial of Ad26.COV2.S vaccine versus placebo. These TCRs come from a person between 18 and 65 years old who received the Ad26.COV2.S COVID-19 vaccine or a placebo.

Written as DNA, the CDR3 is TGCGCCAGCAGCTTTAAACAGCGGCGTTATTCACCCCTCCACTTT. Protein: CASSFKQRRYSPLHF. The chain recombines TRBV10-2 with TRBJ1-6; D is uncertain. The CDR3 is made up of 15 amino acids. With 6 bases removed from V and 8 bases from J, the gap between germline ends came to 17 bases. The germline gives CDR1 WSHSY, CDR2 SAAADI.

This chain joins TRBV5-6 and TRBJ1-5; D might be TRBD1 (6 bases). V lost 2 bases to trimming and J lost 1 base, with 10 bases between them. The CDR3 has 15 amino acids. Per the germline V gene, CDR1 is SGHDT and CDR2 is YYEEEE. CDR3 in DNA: TGTGCCAGCAGCTTCAGGGGTCAAAGCAATCAGCCCCAGCATTTT. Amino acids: CASSFRGQSNQPQHF.

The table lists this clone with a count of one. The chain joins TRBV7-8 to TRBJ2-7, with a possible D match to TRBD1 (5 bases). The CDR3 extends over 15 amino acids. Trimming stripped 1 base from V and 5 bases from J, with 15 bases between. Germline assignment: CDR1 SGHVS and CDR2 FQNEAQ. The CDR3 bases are TGTGCCAGCAGCTTAGAGGGCCAGGGCTTCGACGAGCAGTACTTC. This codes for CASSLEGQGFDEQYF. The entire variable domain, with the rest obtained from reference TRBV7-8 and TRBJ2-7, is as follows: GAGVSQSPRYKVAKRGQDVALRCDPISGHVSLFWYQQALGQGPEFLTYFQNEAQLDKSGLPSDRFFAERPEGSVSTLKIQRTQQEDSAVYLCASSLEGQGFDEQYFGPGTRLTVT.

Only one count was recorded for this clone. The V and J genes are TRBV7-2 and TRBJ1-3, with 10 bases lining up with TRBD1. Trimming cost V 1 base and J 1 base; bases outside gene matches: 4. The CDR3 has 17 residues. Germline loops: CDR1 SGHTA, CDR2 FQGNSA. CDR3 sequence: CASSLDWTGGSGNTIYF. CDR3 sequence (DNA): TGTGCCAGCAGCTTAGATTGGACAGGGGGATCTGGAAACACCATATATTTT.

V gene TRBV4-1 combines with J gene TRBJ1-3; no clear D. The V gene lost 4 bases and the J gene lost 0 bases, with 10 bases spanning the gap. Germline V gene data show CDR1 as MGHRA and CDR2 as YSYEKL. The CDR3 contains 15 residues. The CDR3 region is CASSLRTASGNTIYF. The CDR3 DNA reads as TGCGCCAGCAGCCTTAGAACAGCCTCTGGAAACACCATATATTTT.

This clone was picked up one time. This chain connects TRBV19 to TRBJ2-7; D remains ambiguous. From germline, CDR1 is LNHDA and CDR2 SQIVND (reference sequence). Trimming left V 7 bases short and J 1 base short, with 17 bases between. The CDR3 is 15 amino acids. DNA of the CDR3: TGTGCCAGTACCATCACGCGTGAACTTTCCTACGAGCAGTACTTC. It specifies CASTITRELSYEQYF.

The CDR3 here is CASSSRGGEKLFF. The CDR3, as DNA: TGTGCCAGCAGTTCTCGAGGCGGTGAAAAACTGTTTTTT. V gene TRBV12-3 or TRBV12-4 combines with J gene TRBJ1-4; D is unclear. Trimming pared 4 bases from V and 7 bases from J, leaving 10 bases between. CDR3 length equals 13 residues.